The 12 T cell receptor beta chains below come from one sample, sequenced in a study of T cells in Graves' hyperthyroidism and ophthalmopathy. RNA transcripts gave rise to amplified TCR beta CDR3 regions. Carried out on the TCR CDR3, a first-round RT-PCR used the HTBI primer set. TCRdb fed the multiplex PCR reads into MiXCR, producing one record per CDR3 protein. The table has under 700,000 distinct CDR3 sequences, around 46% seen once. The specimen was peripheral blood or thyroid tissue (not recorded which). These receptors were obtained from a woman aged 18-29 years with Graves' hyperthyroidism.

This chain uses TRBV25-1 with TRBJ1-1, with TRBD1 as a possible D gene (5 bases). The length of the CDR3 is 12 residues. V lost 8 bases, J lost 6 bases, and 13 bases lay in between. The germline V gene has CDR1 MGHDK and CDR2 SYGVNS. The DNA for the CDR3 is TGTGCCAGCGTTCTCCAGGGAGCTGAAGCTTTCTTT. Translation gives CASVLQGAEAFF.

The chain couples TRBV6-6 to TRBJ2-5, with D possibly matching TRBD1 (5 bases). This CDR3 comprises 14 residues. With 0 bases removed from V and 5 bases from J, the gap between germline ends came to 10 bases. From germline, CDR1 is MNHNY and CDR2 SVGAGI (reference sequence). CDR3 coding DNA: TGTGCCAGCAGTTACTCGGCGGACAAGGAGACCCAGTACTTC. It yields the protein CASSYSADKETQYF.

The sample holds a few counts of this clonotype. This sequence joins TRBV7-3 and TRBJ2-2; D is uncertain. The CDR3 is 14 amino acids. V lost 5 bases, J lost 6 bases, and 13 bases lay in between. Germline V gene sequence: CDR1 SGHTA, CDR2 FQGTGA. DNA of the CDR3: TGTGCCAGCAGCCCGAATAGTGGCCCCGGGGAGCTGTTTTTT. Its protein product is CASSPNSGPGELFF.

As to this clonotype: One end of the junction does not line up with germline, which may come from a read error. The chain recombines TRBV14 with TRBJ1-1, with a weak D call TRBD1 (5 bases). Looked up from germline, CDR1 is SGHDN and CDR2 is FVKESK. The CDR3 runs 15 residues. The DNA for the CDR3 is TGTGCCAGCAGCCAAGATGGGGGTGTTCCTAGCAATTCGGTTTTT. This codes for CASSQDGGVPSNSVF.

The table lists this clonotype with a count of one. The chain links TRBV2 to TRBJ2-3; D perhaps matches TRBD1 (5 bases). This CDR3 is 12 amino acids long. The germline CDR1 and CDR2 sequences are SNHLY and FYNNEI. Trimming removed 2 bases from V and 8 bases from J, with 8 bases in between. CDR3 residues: CASSERGSTQYF. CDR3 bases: TGTGCCAGCAGTGAAAGGGGCAGTACGCAGTATTTT.

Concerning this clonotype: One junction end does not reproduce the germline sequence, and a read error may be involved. CDR3 amino acids: CATCRDLGYSGNTIYF. For the CDR3, the DNA is TGTGCCACCTGCAGAGATCTAGGGTATTCTGGAAACACCATATATTTT. The chain carries TRBV15 and TRBJ1-3; no reliable D call. CDR1 is LNHNV, CDR2 YYDKDF, per germline (reference sequence). This CDR3 is built from 16 residues.

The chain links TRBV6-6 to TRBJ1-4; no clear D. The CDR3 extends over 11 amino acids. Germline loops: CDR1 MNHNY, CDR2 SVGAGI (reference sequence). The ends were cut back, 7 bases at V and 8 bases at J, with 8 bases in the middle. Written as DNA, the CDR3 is TGTGCCAGCACCCTCAAGGAAAAACTGTTTTTT. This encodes CASTLKEKLFF.

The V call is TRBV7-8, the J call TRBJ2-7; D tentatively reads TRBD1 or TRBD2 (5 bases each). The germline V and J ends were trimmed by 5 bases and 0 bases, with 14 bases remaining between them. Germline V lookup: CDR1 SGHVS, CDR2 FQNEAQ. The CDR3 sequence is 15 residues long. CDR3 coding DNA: TGTGCCAGCAGCCTACTCCGGGACGACTCCTACGAGCAGTACTTC. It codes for CASSLLRDDSYEQYF. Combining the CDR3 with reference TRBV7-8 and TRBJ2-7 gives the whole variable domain GAGVSQSPRYKVAKRGQDVALRCDPISGHVSLFWYQQALGQGPEFLTYFQNEAQLDKSGLPSDRFFAERPEGSVSTLKIQRTQQEDSAVYLCASSLLRDDSYEQYFGPGTRLTVT.

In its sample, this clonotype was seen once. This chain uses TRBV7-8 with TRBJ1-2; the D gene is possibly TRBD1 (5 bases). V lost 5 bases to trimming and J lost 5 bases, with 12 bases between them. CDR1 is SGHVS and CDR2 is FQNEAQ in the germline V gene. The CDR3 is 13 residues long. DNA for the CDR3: TGTGCCAGCAGCCCCAGGGCGGGGTATGGCTACACCTTC. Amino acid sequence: CASSPRAGYGYTF.

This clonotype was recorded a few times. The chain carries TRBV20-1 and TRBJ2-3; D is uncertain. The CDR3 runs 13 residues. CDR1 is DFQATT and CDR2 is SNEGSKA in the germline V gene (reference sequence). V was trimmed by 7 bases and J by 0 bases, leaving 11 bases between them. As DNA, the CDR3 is TGCAGTGTTGACGGGCCCAGCACAGATACGCAGTATTTT. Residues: CSVDGPSTDTQYF.

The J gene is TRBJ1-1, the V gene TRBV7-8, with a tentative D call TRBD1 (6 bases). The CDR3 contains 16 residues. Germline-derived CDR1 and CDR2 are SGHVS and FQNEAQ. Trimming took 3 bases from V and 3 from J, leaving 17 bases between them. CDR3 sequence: CASSFRDTGGDTEAFF. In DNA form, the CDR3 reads TGTGCCAGCAGCTTCCGGGACACTGGTGGGGACACTGAAGCTTTCTTT. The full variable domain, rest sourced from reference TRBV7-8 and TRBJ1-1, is GAGVSQSPRYKVAKRGQDVALRCDPISGHVSLFWYQQALGQGPEFLTYFQNEAQLDKSGLPSDRFFAERPEGSVSTLKIQRTQQEDSAVYLCASSFRDTGGDTEAFFGQGTRLTVV.

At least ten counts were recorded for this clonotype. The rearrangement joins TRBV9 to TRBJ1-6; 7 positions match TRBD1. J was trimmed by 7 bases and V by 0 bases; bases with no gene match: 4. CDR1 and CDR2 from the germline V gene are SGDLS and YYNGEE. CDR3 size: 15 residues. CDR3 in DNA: TGTGCCAGCAGCGTAGACAGGGGCCTCAATTCACCCCTCCACTTT. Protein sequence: CASSVDRGLNSPLHF.